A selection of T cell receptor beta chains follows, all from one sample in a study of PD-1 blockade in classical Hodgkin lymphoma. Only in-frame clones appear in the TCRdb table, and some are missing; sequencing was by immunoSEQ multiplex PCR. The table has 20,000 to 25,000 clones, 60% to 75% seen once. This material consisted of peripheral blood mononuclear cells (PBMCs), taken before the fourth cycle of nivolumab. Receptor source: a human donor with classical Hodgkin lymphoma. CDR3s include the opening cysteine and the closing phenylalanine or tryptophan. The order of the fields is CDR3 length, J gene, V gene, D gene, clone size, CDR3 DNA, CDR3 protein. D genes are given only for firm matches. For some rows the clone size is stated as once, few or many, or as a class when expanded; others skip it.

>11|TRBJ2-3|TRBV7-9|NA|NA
TGTGCCAGCAGCGCCTACGATACGCAGTATTTT
CASSAYDTQYF
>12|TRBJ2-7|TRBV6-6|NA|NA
TGTGCCAGCAGGGGGGCTGAGCTTGAGCAGTACTTC
CASRGAELEQYF
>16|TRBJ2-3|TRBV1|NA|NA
TGCACCAGCAGCCAAGAGAGGACTAGACTAATTTATACGCAGTATTTT
CTSSQERTRLIYTQYF
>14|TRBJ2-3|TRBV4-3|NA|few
TGCGCCAGCAGCCCGTCCAGAGCCCAAGATACGCAGTATTTT
CASSPSRAQDTQYF
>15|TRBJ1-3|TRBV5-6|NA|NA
TGTGCCAGCAGCTTACGAAACGGGGGTGGAAACACCATATATTTT
CASSLRNGGGNTIYF
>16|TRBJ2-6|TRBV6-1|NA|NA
TGTGCCAGCAGTGAACGGTGGGGAGCTGGGGCCAACGTCCTGACTTTC
CASSERWGAGANVLTF
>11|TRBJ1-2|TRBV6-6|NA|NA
TGTGCCACAGGGTCCTCCTATGGCTACACCTTC
CATGSSYGYTF
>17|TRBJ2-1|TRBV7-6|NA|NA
TGTGCCAGCCAGCTGCTCCCCGCCGGAGACAGTTACAATGAGCAGTTCTTC
CASQLLPAGDSYNEQFF
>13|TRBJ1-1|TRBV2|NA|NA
TGTGCCAGCAGCGGGCAGAGAAACACTGAAGCTTTCTTT
CASSGQRNTEAFF
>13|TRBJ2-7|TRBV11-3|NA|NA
TGTGCCAGCAGCTTAGGTCCATACTACGAGCAGTACTTC
CASSLGPYYEQYF
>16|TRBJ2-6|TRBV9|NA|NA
TGTGCCAGCAGCCCAAGCGGGCGGTCTGGGGCCAACGTCCTGACTTTC
CASSPSGRSGANVLTF
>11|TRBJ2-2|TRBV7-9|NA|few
TGTGCCAGCAGCTTGGCCGGGGAGCTGTTTTTT
CASSLAGELFF
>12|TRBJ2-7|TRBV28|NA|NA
TGTGCCAGCAGTTTAAAGGGAAGCGAGCAGTACTTC
CASSLKGSEQYF
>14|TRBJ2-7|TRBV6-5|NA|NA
TGTGCCAGCAGTACTAGACGCGTATCCTACGAGCAGTACTTC
CASSTRRVSYEQYF
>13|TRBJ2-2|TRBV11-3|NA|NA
TGTGCCAGCAGCTTAGAATACACCGGGGAGCTGTTTTTT
CASSLEYTGELFF
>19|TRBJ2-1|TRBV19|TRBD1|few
TGTGCCAGTAGTGGCGACAGGGGGCGAGGACTAGCATTCTACAATGAGCAGTTCTTC
CASSGDRGRGLAFYNEQFF
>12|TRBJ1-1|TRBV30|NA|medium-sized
TGTGCCTGGAGTGGCGGGACCACTGAAGCTTTCTTT
CAWSGGTTEAFF
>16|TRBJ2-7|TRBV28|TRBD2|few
TGTGCCAGCAGTTTACCTAGCGGGAGAATTGCTACCGAGCAGTACTTC
CASSLPSGRIATEQYF
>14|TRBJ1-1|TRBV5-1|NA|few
TGCGCCAGCAGCCCCAGGGCTTTGAACACTGAAGCTTTCTTT
CASSPRALNTEAFF
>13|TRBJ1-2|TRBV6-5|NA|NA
TGTGCCAGCAGTTACGGCGTGGGCTATGGCTACACCTTC
CASSYGVGYGYTF
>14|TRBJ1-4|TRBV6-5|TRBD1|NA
TGTGCCAGCAGTCGAGGGGGCGCCGGTGAAAAACTGTTTTTT
CASSRGGAGEKLFF
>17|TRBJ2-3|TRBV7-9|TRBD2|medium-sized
TGTGCCAGCAGCCGGGGACTAGCGGGTACTAGCACAGATACGCAGTATTTT
CASSRGLAGTSTDTQYF
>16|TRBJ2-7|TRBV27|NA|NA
TGTGCCAGCAGTTTAAGCGGACTTCCGTTTACCTACGAGCAGTACTTC
CASSLSGLPFTYEQYF
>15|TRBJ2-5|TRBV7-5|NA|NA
TGTGCCAGAAGCTGGGACAGGGGGCGCGGAGAGACCCAGTACTTC
CARSWDRGRGETQYF
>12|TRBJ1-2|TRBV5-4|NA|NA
TGTGCCAGCAGCACTAGTGGCTATGGCTACACCTTC
CASSTSGYGYTF
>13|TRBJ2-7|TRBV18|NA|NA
TGTGCCAGCTCACCCCCCCGGGGGCGCGAGCAGTACTTC
CASSPPRGREQYF
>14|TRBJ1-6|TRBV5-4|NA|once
TGTGCCAGCAGTTTAGCAGGTGTCAATTCACCCCTCCACTTT
CASSLAGVNSPLHF
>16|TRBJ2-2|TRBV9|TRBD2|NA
TGTGCCAGCAGCTCCCGGACTAGCGGGGGGCCCGGGGAGCTGTTTTTT
CASSSRTSGGPGELFF
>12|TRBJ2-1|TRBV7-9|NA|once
TGTGCCAGCAGCCCGGTGGGCAATGAGCAGTTCTTC
CASSPVGNEQFF
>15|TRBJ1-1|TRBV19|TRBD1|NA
TGTGCCAGTAGTTCCAGACAGGGATTGAACACTGAAGCTTTCTTT
CASSSRQGLNTEAFF